The 7 T cell receptor beta chains reported below all come from one sample, sequenced in a study of sequential checkpoint blockade in melanoma. The treatment here: randomized to nivolumab then ipilimumab (arm A) or the reverse (arm B). Profiling relied on immunoSEQ multiplex PCR, and the TCRdb table lists in-frame clones only, not all of them. The sample carries some 40,000 clones, 70% to 90% recorded once. The source material was CD8+ T cells sorted from blood (inferred from file names), sampled from a patient given nivolumab and ipilimumab in sequence. The receptors derive from a human donor with melanoma.

V and J are TRBV12-2 and TRBJ1-2. TRBV12-2 is shown as a pseudogene. The CDR3 runs to 14 residues. The CDR3 loop is CASRLVVLDCGYTF. CDR3 nucleotide sequence: TGTGCAAGTCGCTTAGTTGTGCTAGACTGTGGCTACACCTTC.

The rearrangement uses TRBV7-9 and TRBJ2-5, with D possibly TRBD1 on 7 matching bases. CDR1 is SEHNR and CDR2 is FQNEAQ in the germline V gene (reference sequence). V shed 5 bases and J shed 5 bases, with 24 bases lying between them. The CDR3 is made up of 17 amino acids. In DNA form, the CDR3 reads TGTGCCAGCAGCCCACGGGAGACAGGGATTTTGAGGGAGACCCAGTACTTC. Residues: CASSPRETGILRETQYF.

The V and J genes are TRBV7-6 and TRBJ2-1; 7 nucleotides match TRBD1. The CDR3 consists of 15 residues. The junction had 7 bases not matched to a gene; V was cut back by 5 bases and J by 3 bases. The germline CDR1 and CDR2 sequences are SGHVS and FNYEAQ. The CDR3 sequence: CASSRPGTDYNEQFF. The CDR3 DNA reads TGTGCCAGCAGCCGACCCGGGACAGACTACAATGAGCAGTTCTTC.

The chain is built from TRBV27 and TRBJ2-7, with 9 bases identical to TRBD1. The trim removed 5 bases at V and 4 bases at J, leaving 6 bases unmatched. CDR3 size: 14 residues. Germline CDR1 MNHEY, CDR2 SMNVEV (reference sequence). In DNA, the CDR3 is TGTGCCAGCAGTCCCAGGACAGGGGTGTACGAGCAGTACTTC. It is translated as CASSPRTGVYEQYF.

V and J are TRBV6-5 and TRBJ2-5; 9 bases line up with TRBD2. The germline CDR1 and CDR2 sequences are MNHEY and SVGAGI. J was trimmed by 1 base and V by 5 bases; bases with no gene match: 5. The CDR3 contains 15 residues. The CDR3 here is CASSRLAEIQETQYF. In DNA, the CDR3 is TGTGCCAGCAGTCGACTAGCGGAGATCCAAGAGACCCAGTACTTC.

About this clone itself: Sequence at one end of the junction differs from germline and may be a read error. The V and J genes are TRBV7-7 and TRBJ2-2; a possible D gene is TRBD2 (7 bases). Germline CDR1 SSHAT, CDR2 FNYEAQ (reference sequence). CDR3 size: 15 residues. The CDR3 bases are TGTGCTAGCACCCAGCGGGACACCGGAGCCGGGGAGCTGTTTTTT. Translation gives CASTQRDTGAGELFF.

The V and J genes are TRBV7-9 and TRBJ2-2; D is undetermined. With 5 bases removed from V and 0 bases from J, the gap between germline ends came to 10 bases. Germline lookup yields CDR1 SEHNR and CDR2 FQNEAQ (reference sequence). The CDR3 has 15 amino acids. The CDR3 DNA sequence: TGTGCCAGCAGCACAGCAGGTTCGAACACCGGGGAGCTGTTTTTT. This gives the protein CASSTAGSNTGELFF.